The clone carrying this T cell receptor (beta chain) was observed many times. Described time point: newly diagnosed GD, antithyroid drugs for less than 3 months. The TCR library was made from RNA extracted from PBMCs. This sample was included in a study of regulatory T cells in long-lasting Graves disease. Germline values: CDR1 SGHAT, CDR2 FQNNGV. V was cut by 1 base and J by 6 bases, with 10 bases left in between. CDR3 length equals 13 residues. Arm-PCR of CDR3 regions and iRepertoire HTBI primers were the basis on which TCR beta libraries were built. From the multiplex PCR reads, TCRdb called clonotypes with MiXCR, one entry per CDR3 protein. The top ten hold around a sixth of the sample, which has over 400,000 distinct CDR3 sequences, 12% to 15% seen once. These data were also filed under a second study, of T cells in Graves' hyperthyroidism and ophthalmopathy.

The chain uses TRBV11-2 and TRBJ2-7, with D perhaps matching TRBD1 (5 bases). The sequencing used peripheral blood mononuclear cells (PBMCs), collected at new diagnosis, from a patient treated with antithyroid drugs. This receptor was identified in a woman in her fifties or sixties with Graves disease. The CDR3 bases are TGTGCCAGCAGCTTAGCGGGTGGGGCCGAGCAGTACTTC. It codes for CASSLAGGAEQYF.